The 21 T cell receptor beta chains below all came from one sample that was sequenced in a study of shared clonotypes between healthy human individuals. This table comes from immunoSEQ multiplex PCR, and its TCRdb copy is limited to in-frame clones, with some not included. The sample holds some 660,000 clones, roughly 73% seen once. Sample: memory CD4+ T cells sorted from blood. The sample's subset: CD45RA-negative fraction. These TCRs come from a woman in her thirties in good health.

This chain's CDR3 is CASSYRRGGTEAFF. As DNA, the CDR3 is TGTGCCAGCAGTTACCGCCGGGGGGGCACTGAAGCTTTCTTT. This chain links TRBV6-5 with TRBJ1-1, with D possibly being TRBD1 (5 bases). This CDR3 comprises 14 residues. Germline V lookup: CDR1 MNHEY, CDR2 SVGAGI. Between the trimmed V and J ends, which lost 2 bases and 4 bases, there was a span of 11 bases.

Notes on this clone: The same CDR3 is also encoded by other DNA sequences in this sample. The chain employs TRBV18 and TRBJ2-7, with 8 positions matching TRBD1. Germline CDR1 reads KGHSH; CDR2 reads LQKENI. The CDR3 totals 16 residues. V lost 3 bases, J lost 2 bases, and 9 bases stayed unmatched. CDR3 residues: CASSPLGTGATYEQYF. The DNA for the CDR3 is TGTGCCAGCTCACCGCTCGGGACAGGTGCAACCTACGAGCAGTACTTC.

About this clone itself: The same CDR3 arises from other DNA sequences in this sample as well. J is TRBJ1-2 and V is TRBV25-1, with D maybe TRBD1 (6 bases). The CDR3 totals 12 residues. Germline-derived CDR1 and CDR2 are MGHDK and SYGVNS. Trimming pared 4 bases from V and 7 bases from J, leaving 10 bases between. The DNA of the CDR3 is TGTGCCAGCAGTGGTAACAGGGTTGGCTACACCTTC. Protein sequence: CASSGNRVGYTF.

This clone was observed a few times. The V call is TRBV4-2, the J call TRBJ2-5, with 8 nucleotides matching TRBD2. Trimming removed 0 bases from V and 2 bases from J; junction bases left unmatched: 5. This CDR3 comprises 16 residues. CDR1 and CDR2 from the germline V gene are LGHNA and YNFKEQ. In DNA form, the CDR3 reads TGTGCCAGCAGCCAAGAGGGGACTAGTCCACAAGAGACCCAGTACTTC. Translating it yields CASSQEGTSPQETQYF.

This CDR3 is CTSSQRARQKLSYYGYTF. The CDR3 DNA follows: TGCACCAGCAGCCAACGGGCCCGACAAAAACTATCTTACTATGGCTACACCTTC. The V gene is TRBV1, the J gene TRBJ1-2. TRBV1 is recorded as a pseudogene. This CDR3 has 18 amino acids.

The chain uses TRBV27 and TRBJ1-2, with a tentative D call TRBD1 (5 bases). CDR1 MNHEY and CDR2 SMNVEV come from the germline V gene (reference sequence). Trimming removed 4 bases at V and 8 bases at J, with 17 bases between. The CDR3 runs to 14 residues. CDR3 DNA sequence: TGTGCCAGCAGTTCTGCCAGGGAACTCAAGGGCTACACCTTC. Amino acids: CASSSARELKGYTF.

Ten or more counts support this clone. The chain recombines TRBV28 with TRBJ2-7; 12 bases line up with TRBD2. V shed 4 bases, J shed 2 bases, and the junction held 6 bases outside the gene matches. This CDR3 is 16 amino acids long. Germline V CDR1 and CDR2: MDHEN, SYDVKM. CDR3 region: CASSWGLAGQTYEQYF. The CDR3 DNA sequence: TGTGCCAGCAGTTGGGGACTAGCGGGCCAGACCTACGAGCAGTACTTC.

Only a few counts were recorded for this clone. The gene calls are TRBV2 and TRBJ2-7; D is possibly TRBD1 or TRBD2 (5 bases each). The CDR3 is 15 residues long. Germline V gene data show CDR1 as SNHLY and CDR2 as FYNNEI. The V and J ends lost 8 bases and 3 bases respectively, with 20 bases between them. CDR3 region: CASDFRDVGYYEQYF. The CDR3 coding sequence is TGTGCCAGCGATTTTAGGGACGTCGGCTACTACGAGCAGTACTTC.

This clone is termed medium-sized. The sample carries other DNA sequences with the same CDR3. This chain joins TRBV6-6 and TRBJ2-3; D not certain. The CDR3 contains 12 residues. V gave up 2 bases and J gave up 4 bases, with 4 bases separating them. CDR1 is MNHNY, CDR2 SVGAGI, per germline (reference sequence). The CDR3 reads CASSYGPDTQYF. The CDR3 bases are TGTGCCAGCAGTTACGGGCCAGATACGCAGTATTTT.

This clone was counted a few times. The CDR3 DNA reads TGTGCCATCAGTGTGGAGGGGGCCTACGAGCAGTACTTC. Its translation is CAISVEGAYEQYF. The rearrangement uses TRBV10-3 and TRBJ2-7; D is possibly TRBD1 or TRBD2 (6 bases each). Per germline, CDR1 ENHRY and CDR2 SYGVKD. The V end lost 4 bases, the J end lost 2 bases, and 9 bases lay between the germline ends. The CDR3 loop spans 13 amino acids.

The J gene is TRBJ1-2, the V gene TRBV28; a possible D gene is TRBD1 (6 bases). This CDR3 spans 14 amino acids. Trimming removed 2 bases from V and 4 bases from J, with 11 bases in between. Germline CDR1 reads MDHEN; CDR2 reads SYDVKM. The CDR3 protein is CASSLGGQSYGYTF. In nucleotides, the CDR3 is TGTGCCAGCAGTTTAGGGGGGCAGTCCTATGGCTACACCTTC.

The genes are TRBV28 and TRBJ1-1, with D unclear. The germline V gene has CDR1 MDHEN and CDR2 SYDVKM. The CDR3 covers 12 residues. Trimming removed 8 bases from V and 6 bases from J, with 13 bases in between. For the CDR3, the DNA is TGTGCCAGCGGCTGGATAACCTCTGAAGCTTTCTTT. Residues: CASGWITSEAFF. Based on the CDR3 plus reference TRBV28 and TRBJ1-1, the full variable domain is DVKVTQSSRYLVKRTGEKVFLECVQDMDHENMFWYRQDPGLGLRLIYFSYDVKMKEKGDIPEGYSVSREKKERFSLILESASTNQTSMYLCASGWITSEAFFGQGTRLTVV.

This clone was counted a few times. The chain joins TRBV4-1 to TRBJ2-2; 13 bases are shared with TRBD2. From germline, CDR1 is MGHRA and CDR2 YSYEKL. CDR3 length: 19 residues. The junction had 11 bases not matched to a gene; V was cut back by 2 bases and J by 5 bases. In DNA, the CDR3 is TGCGCCAGCAGCCAACTGCTCGGACTAGCGGGAGTGGGGACCGGGGAGCTGTTTTTT. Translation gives CASSQLLGLAGVGTGELFF.

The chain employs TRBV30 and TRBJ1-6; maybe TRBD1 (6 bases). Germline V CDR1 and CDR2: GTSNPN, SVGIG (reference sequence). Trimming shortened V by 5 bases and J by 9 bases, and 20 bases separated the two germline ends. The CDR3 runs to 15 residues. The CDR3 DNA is TGTGCCTGGGCCCGGGAGGGGGGCCCGGGTTCACCCCTCCACTTT. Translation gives CAWAREGGPGSPLHF.

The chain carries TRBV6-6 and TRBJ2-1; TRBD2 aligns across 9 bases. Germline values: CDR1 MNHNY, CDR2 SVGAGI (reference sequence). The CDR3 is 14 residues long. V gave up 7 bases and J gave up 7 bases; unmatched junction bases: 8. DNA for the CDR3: TGTGCCAGCACCCTACAGAGCGGGAGGAATGAGCAGTTCTTC. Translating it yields CASTLQSGRNEQFF.

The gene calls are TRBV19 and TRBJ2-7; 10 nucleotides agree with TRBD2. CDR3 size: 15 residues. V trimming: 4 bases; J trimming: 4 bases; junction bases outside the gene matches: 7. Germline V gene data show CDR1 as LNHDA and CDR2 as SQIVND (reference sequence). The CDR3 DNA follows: TGTGCCAGTAGTAGCTCAGCGGGAGGGGGATACGAGCAGTACTTC. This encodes CASSSSAGGGYEQYF.

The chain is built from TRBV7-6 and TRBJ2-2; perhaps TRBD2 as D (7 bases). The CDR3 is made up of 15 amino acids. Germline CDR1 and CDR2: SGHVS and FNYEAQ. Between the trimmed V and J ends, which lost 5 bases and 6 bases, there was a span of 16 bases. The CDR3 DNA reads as TGTGCCAGCAGCCTTGCGGGGGCGGCAGCCGGGGAGCTGTTTTTT. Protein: CASSLAGAAAGELFF.

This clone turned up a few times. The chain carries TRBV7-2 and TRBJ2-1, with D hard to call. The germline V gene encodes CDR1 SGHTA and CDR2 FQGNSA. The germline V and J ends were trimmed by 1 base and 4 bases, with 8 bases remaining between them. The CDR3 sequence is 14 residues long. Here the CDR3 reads CASSLESGYNEQFF. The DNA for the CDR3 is TGTGCCAGCAGCTTAGAATCTGGGTACAATGAGCAGTTCTTC. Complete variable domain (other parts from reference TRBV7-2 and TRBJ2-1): GAGVSQSPSNKVTEKGKDVELRCDPISGHTALYWYRQSLGQGLEFLIYFQGNSAPDKSGLPSDRFSAERTGGSVSTLTIQRTQQEDSAVYLCASSLESGYNEQFFGPGTRLTVL.

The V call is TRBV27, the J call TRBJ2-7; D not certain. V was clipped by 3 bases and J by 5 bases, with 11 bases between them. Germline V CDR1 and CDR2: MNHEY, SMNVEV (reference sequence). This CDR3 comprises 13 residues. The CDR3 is CASSFTGIDEQYF. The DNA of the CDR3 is TGTGCCAGCAGTTTCACGGGTATCGACGAGCAGTACTTC.

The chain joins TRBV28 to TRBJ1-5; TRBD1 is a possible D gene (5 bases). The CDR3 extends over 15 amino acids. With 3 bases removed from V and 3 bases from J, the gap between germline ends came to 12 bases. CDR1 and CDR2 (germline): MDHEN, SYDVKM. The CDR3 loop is CASSLGQVNNQPQHF. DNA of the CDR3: TGTGCCAGCAGTTTGGGGCAGGTGAACAATCAGCCCCAGCATTTT. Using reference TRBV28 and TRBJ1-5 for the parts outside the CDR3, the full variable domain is DVKVTQSSRYLVKRTGEKVFLECVQDMDHENMFWYRQDPGLGLRLIYFSYDVKMKEKGDIPEGYSVSREKKERFSLILESASTNQTSMYLCASSLGQVNNQPQHFGDGTRLSIL.

The DNA for the CDR3 is TGTGCCAGCAGTTTACAGGGGACAGTAAGAGAGACCCAGTACTTC. This codes for CASSLQGTVRETQYF. This chain joins TRBV28 and TRBJ2-5; 7 bases line up with TRBD1. The CDR3 covers 15 residues. Losses at the gene ends were 2 bases for V and 4 bases for J; bases not matched to a gene: 7. Germline CDR1 and CDR2: MDHEN and SYDVKM.